This is a list of T cell receptor beta chains from one sample in a study of CD4 T cells in relation to SARS-CoV-2 and coronaviruses. The data were produced by immunoSEQ multiplex PCR, yet TCRdb's version contains in-frame clones alone and is incomplete. The table lists about 15,000 clones, just under 80% of them singletons. Their antigens are not known. Sequencing was done on a sample of CD4+ T cells from PBMCs, cultured in vitro. All receptors derive from a human donor in good health. The CDR3 runs from the conserved cysteine through the conserved F or W. D genes are given only for firm matches. For some rows the clone size is stated as once, few or many, or as a class when expanded; others skip it.

v_gene,j_gene,d_gene,abundance,CDR3nt,CDR3aa
TRBV30,TRBJ1-1,-,-,TGTGCCTGGGTACAGAAGGGGTGGCCGGCCACTGAAGCTTTCTTT,CAWVQKGWPATEAFF
TRBV24-1,TRBJ2-2,TRBD2,-,TGTGCCACCAGTGGTGGACTAGCGGGATTAACCGGGGAGCTGTTTTTT,CATSGGLAGLTGELFF
TRBV9,TRBJ1-6,-,-,TGTGCCAGCAGCCCATTAGGAGGGTCACCCCTCCACTTT,CASSPLGGSPLHF
TRBV7-3,TRBJ1-1,-,-,TGTGCCAGCAGCTTATCAGCGAACACTGAAGCTTTCTTT,CASSLSANTEAFF
TRBV3-1/TRBV3-2,TRBJ1-4,TRBD1,-,TGTGCCAGCAGCCAAGGACAGGGAGAGTATGAAAAACTGTTTTTT,CASSQGQGEYEKLFF
TRBV7-9,TRBJ1-3,-,-,TGTGCCAGCATGCCTTTAAGCTACGCTGGAAACACCATATATTTT,CASMPLSYAGNTIYF
TRBV29-1,TRBJ2-6,-,once,TGCAGCGTCCTACCGGGCCGGGACGTAACTTTCTCTGGGGCCAACGTCCTGACTTTC,CSVLPGRDVTFSGANVLTF
TRBV27,TRBJ1-2,-,-,TGTGCCAGCAGACCTTCCGGGGGCGTCTATGGCTACACCTTC,CASRPSGGVYGYTF
TRBV27,TRBJ1-1,TRBD1,-,TGTGCCAGCAGTTTATCCAGGGACAGCACTGAAGCTTTCTTT,CASSLSRDSTEAFF
TRBV30,TRBJ2-7,-,-,TGTGCCTGGACCCAGGAACCGAAAATTTACGAGCAGTACTTC,CAWTQEPKIYEQYF
TRBV10-3,TRBJ2-1,TRBD1,-,TGTGCCATCAGTCAGACCCGGGACAGCAATGAGCAGTTCTTC,CAISQTRDSNEQFF
TRBV10-2,TRBJ2-1,-,-,TGCGCCAGCAGTGAGTTCGCAGGGATGAATGAGCAGTTCTTC,CASSEFAGMNEQFF
TRBV27,TRBJ1-6,TRBD1,-,TGTGCCAGCAGTTGGGACAGGGGAGGAAATTCACCCCTCCACTTT,CASSWDRGGNSPLHF
TRBV19,TRBJ2-3,-,-,TGTGCCAGTAGTCCACCGGACCGAGATACGCAGTATTTT,CASSPPDRDTQYF
TRBV24-1,TRBJ1-4,TRBD1,-,TGTGCCACCAGCGCAACCGGGACAGGGAATGAAAAACTGTTTTTT,CATSATGTGNEKLFF
TRBV7-2,TRBJ1-1,-,-,TGTGCCAGCAGCTTAGTTCCCACGGGGAACACTGAAGCTTTCTTT,CASSLVPTGNTEAFF
TRBV27,TRBJ2-1,-,medium-sized,TGTGCCAGCAGTTTTTACCAGGGAACAGGCAATGAGCAGTTCTTC,CASSFYQGTGNEQFF
TRBV3-1/TRBV3-2,TRBJ1-2,TRBD1,-,TGTGCCAGCAGCCAACTCCAGGGGGTGGGAGGCTACACCTTC,CASSQLQGVGGYTF
TRBV2,TRBJ2-1,-,-,TGTGCCAGTCTGTCCGACACCTCTAAGGATGAGCAGTTCTTC,CASLSDTSKDEQFF
TRBV24-1,TRBJ2-7,-,-,TGTGCCACCAGTGGAGGTTCCTACGAGCAGTACTTC,CATSGGSYEQYF
TRBV9,TRBJ2-1,TRBD2,once,TGTGCCAGCCAAAGGGACCGGACTAGCGGGAGCTCCTACAATGAGCAGTTCTTC,CASQRDRTSGSSYNEQFF
TRBV9,TRBJ2-3,TRBD1,-,TGTGCCAGCAGCCCCCGACAGGGGACAGATACGCAGTATTTT,CASSPRQGTDTQYF
TRBV5-4,TRBJ2-3,TRBD2,-,TGTGCCAGCAGCTTGCCTAGCGGCGGCACAGATACGCAGTATTTT,CASSLPSGGTDTQYF
TRBV28,TRBJ2-7,-,-,TGTGCCAGCAGTTTACCCGGGGGCTACGAGCAGTACTTC,CASSLPGGYEQYF
TRBV5-4,TRBJ2-2,-,-,TGTGCCAGCAGCTTAGGACCTCAGAACACCGGGGAGCTGTTTTTT,CASSLGPQNTGELFF
TRBV28,TRBJ1-5,-,-,TGTGCCAGCTTGGGGGGGGGCCATCAGCCCCAGCATTTT,CASLGGGHQPQHF
TRBV11-3,TRBJ2-2,-,-,TGTGCCAGCAGCTTAGTAGGCACGAGCACCGGGGAGCTGTTTTTT,CASSLVGTSTGELFF
TRBV9,TRBJ2-2,-,medium-sized,TGTGCCAGCAGCGTATGGGACTCCCTCAGGGGCGGGGAGCTGTTTTTT,CASSVWDSLRGGELFF
TRBV18,TRBJ2-1,TRBD2,-,TGTGCCAGCTCACCAGGGACTAATAACTACAATGAGCAGTTCTTC,CASSPGTNNYNEQFF
TRBV5-4,TRBJ2-2,-,-,TGTGCCAGCAGCTTGGTTGCGTCGAACACCGGGGAGCTGTTTTTT,CASSLVASNTGELFF
TRBV19,TRBJ2-2,TRBD1,-,TGTGCCAGTAGTTACCGGGACAGGGACACCGGGGAGCTGTTTTTT,CASSYRDRDTGELFF
TRBV19,TRBJ1-5,-,few,TGTGCCAGTAGTATAAAAGGTACAAGCAATCAGCCCCAGCATTTT,CASSIKGTSNQPQHF
TRBV6-5,TRBJ1-1,TRBD1,-,TGTGCCAGCAGCTCGGGACAGACGAACACTGAAGCTTTCTTT,CASSSGQTNTEAFF
TRBV20-1,TRBJ1-2,-,-,TGCAGTGCTAGTCTCCTCGCAGGCTACACCTTC,CSASLLAGYTF
TRBV28,TRBJ1-5,-,-,TGTGCCAGCAGCCCTTATGGGGATGGCAATCAGCCCCAGCATTTT,CASSPYGDGNQPQHF
TRBV3-1/TRBV3-2,TRBJ1-2,TRBD1,-,TGTGCCAGCAGCCAGACAGGGTATGGCTACACCTTC,CASSQTGYGYTF
TRBV7-3,TRBJ2-4,TRBD2,-,TGTGCCAGCAGCTTAATCGCTAGCGGGATGGGAATTGACAAAAACATTCAGTACTTC,CASSLIASGMGIDKNIQYF
TRBV5-1,TRBJ1-4,TRBD1,-,TGCGCCAGCAGCGCGGGACAGGGGACTAATGAAAAACTGTTTTTT,CASSAGQGTNEKLFF
TRBV11-2,TRBJ2-1,-,-,TGTGCCAGCAGCTCCCAACCCATGGGGGGTGAGCAGTTCTTC,CASSSQPMGGEQFF
TRBV7-7,TRBJ2-5,TRBD2,-,TGTGCCAGCAGCCCTGGACTAGCGTACCAAGAGACCCAGTACTTC,CASSPGLAYQETQYF
TRBV3-1/TRBV3-2,TRBJ2-2,TRBD1,once,TGTGCCAGCAGCCAGGGACAGGGGGCCCTGGGCGGGGAGCTGTTTTTT,CASSQGQGALGGELFF
TRBV3-1/TRBV3-2,TRBJ1-2,-,-,TGTGCCAGCAGCCAAGGCTTGTTACAGGGTTATGGCTACACCTTC,CASSQGLLQGYGYTF
TRBV20-1,TRBJ2-1,TRBD2,-,TGCAGTGCTAGTTACCTAGCGGGAGGGCCCTATGAGCAGTTCTTC,CSASYLAGGPYEQFF
TRBV5-1,TRBJ2-7,TRBD2,-,TGCGCCAGCAGCTTGACCCGGACTAGCGGCACCTACGAGCAGTACTTC,CASSLTRTSGTYEQYF
TRBV28,TRBJ2-1,-,-,TGTGCCAGCAAGGTGGGATACAATGAGCAGTTCTTC,CASKVGYNEQFF
TRBV7-9,TRBJ2-3,-,-,TGTGCCAGCAGTCTAGGAGGGCGGGATCAAGATACGCAGTATTTT,CASSLGGRDQDTQYF
TRBV10-3,TRBJ2-3,-,-,TGTGCCATCAGACCCCGTGGGGGGACAAGCACAGATACGCAGTATTTT,CAIRPRGGTSTDTQYF
TRBV9,TRBJ1-2,-,-,TGTGCCGGCCGGTCAACAGGGCCCGCTTGGGGCTACACCTTC,CAGRSTGPAWGYTF
TRBV10-3,TRBJ2-1,TRBD2,-,TGTGCCATCAGTGAGTCGAGCGGGGGTTACAATGAGCAGTTCTTC,CAISESSGGYNEQFF
TRBV6-5,TRBJ2-7,-,-,TGTGCCAGCAGTTTTGGGGGAGTCTACGAGCAGTACTTC,CASSFGGVYEQYF
TRBV4-1,TRBJ1-4,-,-,TGCGCCAGCAGCCAAATCTTAGGGGCAACTAATGAAAAACTGTTTTTT,CASSQILGATNEKLFF
TRBV5-5,TRBJ2-6,-,-,TGTGCCAGCAGCTTGGGTTGGAGGCCTGGGGCCAACGTCCTGACTTTC,CASSLGWRPGANVLTF
TRBV6-1,TRBJ2-3,TRBD2,-,TGTGCCAGCAGTGAAGCTAGCGGGAGAGATACGCAGTATTTT,CASSEASGRDTQYF
TRBV24-1,TRBJ2-1,-,-,TGTGCCACTTCCGGTCAAAATGAGCAGTTCTTC,CATSGQNEQFF
TRBV5-1,TRBJ1-1,TRBD1,-,TGCGCCAGCAGCCCGGACCAGGGGGCGGTTGCTGAAGCTTTCTTT,CASSPDQGAVAEAFF